Listed here are 14 T cell receptor beta chains from one sample, sequenced in a study of Ad26.COV2.S vaccination and SARS-CoV-2 variants. Some clones are missing from TCRdb's copy, which holds only in-frame ones; the method was immunoSEQ multiplex PCR. The table includes roughly 270,000 clones, over 75% detected once. Treatment reported: 15 to 20 received Ad26.COV2.S at low or high dose, single or two shots; about 5 received placebo; per-sample allocation not given. Sampling happened 63 days after the first vaccine or placebo injection. This sample comprised peripheral blood, obtained in a trial of Ad26.COV2.S vaccine versus placebo. These receptor sequences come from a person aged 18-60 years who received the Ad26.COV2.S COVID-19 vaccine or a placebo.

The chain joins TRBV3-1 (or the pseudogene TRBV3-2) to TRBJ2-1; 9 bases agree with TRBD1. Unmatched junction bases numbered 6, after V lost 6 bases and J lost 6 bases. Germline CDR1 LGHDT, CDR2 YNNKEL (reference sequence). This CDR3 is built from 14 residues. In DNA form, the CDR3 reads TGTGCCAGCAGTAGGGACAGGGCTTCCAATGAGCAGTTCTTC. Amino acids: CASSRDRASNEQFF.

The genes are TRBV7-2 and TRBJ1-3, with 9 bases that match TRBD1. Unmatched junction bases numbered 4, after V lost 5 bases and J lost 2 bases. The CDR3 is 15 residues long. Germline CDR1 SGHTA, CDR2 FQGNSA. The CDR3 nucleotides are TGTGCCAGCAGCGAATGGACAGGGGCTGGAAACACCATATATTTT. This codes for CASSEWTGAGNTIYF.

The chain carries TRBV7-2 and TRBJ2-6; TRBD1 matches 8 bases. CDR1 and CDR2 (germline): SGHTA, FQGNSA. The V gene end was trimmed by 3 bases and the J gene end by 2 bases; junction bases not matched to a gene: 0. The CDR3 has 15 amino acids. The CDR3: CASSFRGPGANVLTF. In nucleotides, the CDR3 is TGTGCCAGCAGCTTCAGGGGGCCTGGGGCCAACGTCCTGACTTTC.

The gene calls are TRBV9 and TRBJ2-2; tentative D call: TRBD2 (5 bases). V was shortened by 4 bases and J by 1 base, with 14 bases between the two germline ends. The CDR3 totals 16 residues. The germline V gene has CDR1 SGDLS and CDR2 YYNGEE. In DNA, the CDR3 is TGTGCCAGCAGCCCGAGGGTCACTTGGAACACCGGGGAGCTGTTTTTT. Encoded protein: CASSPRVTWNTGELFF.

This rearrangement joins TRBV14 to TRBJ1-5; D is unresolved. The CDR3 spans 14 residues. Germline loops: CDR1 SGHDN, CDR2 FVKESK. The V end lost 3 bases, the J end lost 4 bases, and 10 bases lay between the germline ends. This CDR3 reads CASSQGWGNQPQHF. CDR3 nucleotides: TGTGCCAGCAGCCAGGGTTGGGGAAATCAGCCCCAGCATTTT.

This clone has only one observation. This chain connects TRBV4-3 to TRBJ1-4; the D is unclear. CDR1 is LGHNA, CDR2 YSLEER, per germline. CDR3 length equals 16 residues. V lost 3 bases and J lost 2, with 13 bases in between. The CDR3 coding sequence is TGCGCCAGCAGCCAGGATGGAGGGTCCACTAATGAAAAACTGTTTTTT. Translating it yields CASSQDGGSTNEKLFF.

V and J are TRBV5-1 and TRBJ2-7, with TRBD2 matching 8 bases. The CDR3 contains 14 residues. Germline CDR1 and CDR2: SGHRS and YFSETQ. V lost 4 bases to trimming and J lost 2 bases; unmatched junction nucleotides: 5. This CDR3 reads CASSGTSGTYEQYF. The CDR3 DNA reads as TGCGCCAGCAGCGGAACTAGCGGAACCTACGAGCAGTACTTC.

The CDR3 DNA reads TGTGCCAGCAGCTTAGCTACAGGGGGACGTGAGGAAAAACTGTTTTTT. Protein product: CASSLATGGREEKLFF. The rearrangement links TRBV7-2 to TRBJ1-4; 8 nucleotides match TRBD1. The V gene end was trimmed by 0 bases and the J gene end by 8 bases; junction bases not matched to a gene: 8. Germline loops: CDR1 SGHTA, CDR2 FQGNSA. The CDR3 loop spans 16 amino acids.

The V gene is TRBV9, the J gene TRBJ1-2; TRBD1 matches 7 bases. This CDR3 spans 16 amino acids. Germline V gene lookup returns CDR1 SGDLS and CDR2 YYNGEE. V shed 0 bases and J 8 bases; nucleotides not matched to a gene: 13. The CDR3: CASSVALGQFAGGYTF. The DNA for the CDR3 is TGTGCCAGCAGCGTAGCCCTGGGACAGTTCGCAGGGGGCTACACCTTC.

V usage is TRBV6-2 or TRBV6-3 and J usage is TRBJ2-1; 11 bases match TRBD2. CDR1 and CDR2 from the germline V gene are MNHEY and SVGEGT. The CDR3 runs 17 residues. Losses at the gene ends were 4 bases for V and 2 bases for J; bases not matched to a gene: 7. The CDR3 here is CASSSPTSGGPYNEQFF. The CDR3 region has the DNA TGTGCCAGCAGTTCCCCCACTAGCGGGGGACCCTACAATGAGCAGTTCTTC.

The rearrangement joins TRBV18 to TRBJ1-3; 7 bases agree with TRBD1. The trim removed 3 bases at V and 2 bases at J, leaving 4 bases unmatched. Germline assignment: CDR1 KGHSH and CDR2 LQKENI. This CDR3 has 15 residues. The chain's CDR3 is CASSPQGVTGNTIYF. As DNA, the CDR3 is TGTGCCAGCTCACCGCAGGGGGTAACTGGAAACACCATATATTTT.

This chain connects TRBV4-3 to TRBJ2-3, with 7 bases matching TRBD2. This CDR3 has 18 residues. After removal of 1 base from V and 4 bases from J, the junction contained 14 bases not matched to a gene. Germline V gene lookup returns CDR1 LGHNA and CDR2 YSLEER. The CDR3 is CASSQGRLGGEWADTQYF. CDR3 coding DNA: TGCGCCAGCAGCCAAGGCCGCCTTGGGGGGGAATGGGCAGATACGCAGTATTTT.

V gene TRBV4-1 combines with J gene TRBJ1-1; no clear D gene. There are 16 residues in the CDR3. Germline CDR1 MGHRA, CDR2 YSYEKL. V was pared by 1 base and J by 1 base, with 13 bases between. The CDR3 nucleotides read TGCGCCAGCAGCCAAGTTGTAGGTTTTCGGAACACTGAAGCTTTCTTT. Protein sequence: CASSQVVGFRNTEAFF.

The rearrangement links TRBV19 to TRBJ1-1; tentatively, D is TRBD1 (6 bases). Trimming took off 3 bases at V and 9 bases at J, with 14 bases between the two ends. CDR1 and CDR2 (germline): LNHDA, SQIVND (reference sequence). This CDR3 comprises 13 residues. CDR3 DNA: TGTGCCAGTAGTATCCAGGGGCCCCTCCAAGCTTTCTTT. Its protein is CASSIQGPLQAFF.